These 26 T cell receptor beta chains were all obtained from the same sample, sequenced in a study of control samples from healthy donors and cancer patients (dated by TCRdb to about 2020). The receptor library was made with the immunoSEQ multiplex PCR assay. The table was pulled from immuneACCESS by TCRdb, which kept in-frame rearrangements only. Such tables lose some clones; where checked, under half of the loss comes from unresolved V genes, and the rest has no known cause. This sample lists 40,000 to 50,000 clones; roughly 93% were detected once. Of the sample, around a quarter falls within the top ten clones. Sequences were obtained from PBMCs. The receptors were sampled from a woman aged 45 to 65 with head and neck cancer.

The rearrangement uses TRBV18 and TRBJ2-3; 7 bases match TRBD2. Germline V gene sequence: CDR1 KGHSH, CDR2 LQKENI. V trimming: 5 bases; J trimming: 2 bases; junction bases outside the gene matches: 7. This CDR3 spans 15 amino acids. The CDR3, as DNA: TGTGCCAGCTCATCGACAGCGGGGACCACAGATACGCAGTATTTT. Amino acids: CASSSTAGTTDTQYF. The full variable domain, its missing parts supplied by reference TRBV18 and TRBJ2-3, is NAGVMQNPRHLVRRRGQEARLRCSPMKGHSHVYWYRQLPEEGLKFMVYLQKENIIDESGMPKERFSAEFPKEGPSILRIQQVVRGDSAAYFCASSSTAGTTDTQYFGPGTRLTVL.

The rearrangement uses TRBV6-6 and TRBJ2-7; 9 nucleotides align to TRBD2. This CDR3 contains 15 residues. Germline loops: CDR1 MNHNY, CDR2 SVGAGI (reference sequence). J was trimmed by 3 bases and V by 4 bases; bases with no gene match: 7. In DNA, the CDR3 is TGTGCCAGCAGTTTTATAGCGGGGGAGAACTACGAGCAGTACTTC. Amino acids: CASSFIAGENYEQYF.

The CDR3 sequence is CASSLGASGGYEQFF. The CDR3 DNA sequence: TGTGCCAGCAGCTTAGGGGCTAGCGGAGGCTATGAGCAGTTCTTC. The chain employs TRBV11-3 and TRBJ2-1; 7 nucleotides align to TRBD2. V was pared by 1 base and J by 8 bases, with 8 bases of the junction left unmatched. This CDR3 contains 15 residues. Germline V lookup: CDR1 SGHNT, CDR2 YENEEA.

V gene TRBV12-5 combines with J gene TRBJ1-1, with D perhaps matching TRBD1 (5 bases). Trimming took off 2 bases at V and 5 bases at J, with 12 bases between the two ends. Germline V gene sequence: CDR1 LGHNT, CDR2 FRNRAP. The CDR3 sequence is 14 residues long. CDR3 residues: CASGLLPRVTEAFF. The DNA of the CDR3 is TGTGCTAGTGGTTTGCTCCCCAGGGTGACTGAAGCTTTCTTT.

The rearrangement links TRBV4-1 to TRBJ2-5; 11 bases match TRBD1. The junction had 7 bases not matched to a gene; V was cut back by 5 bases and J by 2 bases. The CDR3 is 16 residues long. CDR1 is MGHRA, CDR2 YSYEKL, per germline. The CDR3 nucleotides read TGCGCCAGCAGCTACCGGGACAGGGGGAATCAAGAGACCCAGTACTTC. It is translated as CASSYRDRGNQETQYF.

The CDR3 here is CASSPRSQETQYF. The CDR3 DNA sequence: TGTGCCAGCAGCCCGCGCAGTCAAGAGACCCAGTACTTC. The V gene is TRBV3-1 (or the pseudogene TRBV3-2), the J gene TRBJ2-5, with unresolved D. Germline V gene lookup returns CDR1 LGHDT and CDR2 YNNKEL (reference sequence). The CDR3 is 13 amino acids. V lost 4 bases to trimming and J lost 2 bases, with 8 bases between them.

V gene TRBV7-6 combines with J gene TRBJ1-3; the D gene is possibly TRBD1 (6 bases). Germline-derived CDR1 and CDR2 are SGHVS and FNYEAQ. The germline V and J ends were trimmed by 5 bases and 1 base, with 9 bases remaining between them. This CDR3 region has 14 residues. The CDR3 DNA is TGTGCCAGCAGCCCGAGGGGGTCTGGAAACACCATATATTTT. Protein sequence: CASSPRGSGNTIYF.

J is TRBJ1-5 and V is TRBV9; D might be TRBD1 (6 bases). Trimming left V 3 bases short and J 2 bases short, with 12 bases between. Germline-derived CDR1 and CDR2 are SGDLS and YYNGEE. There are 15 residues in the CDR3. CDR3 in amino acids: CASSAGGGGNQPQHF. CDR3 DNA: TGTGCCAGCAGCGCGGGAGGGGGAGGCAATCAGCCCCAGCATTTT.

About this clone itself: The junction departs from germline at one end; a sequencing error may be responsible. This chain uses TRBV7-8 with TRBJ2-1, with D perhaps TRBD2 (5 bases). This CDR3 has 14 residues. CDR1 is SGHVS, CDR2 FQNEAQ, per germline. DNA for the CDR3: TGTGCCAGCAGCCCTCCGGACTCCTTCAATGAGCAGTTCTTC. It encodes CASSPPDSFNEQFF. Full variable domain (rest looked up from reference TRBV7-8 and TRBJ2-1): GAGVSQSPRYKVAKRGQDVALRCDPISGHVSLFWYQQALGQGPEFLTYFQNEAQLDKSGLPSDRFFAERPEGSVSTLKIQRTQQEDSAVYLCASSPPDSFNEQFFGPGTRLTVL.

The chain couples TRBV2 to TRBJ2-5; TRBD2 matches 7 bases. Germline loops: CDR1 SNHLY, CDR2 FYNNEI. The CDR3 totals 14 residues. V dropped 8 bases and J dropped 1; count of bases not matched to a gene: 7. The CDR3 nucleotides read TGTGCCAGCGGGGCCAGCGGGGTCCAAGAGACCCAGTACTTC. The encoded protein is CASGASGVQETQYF.

J is TRBJ2-7 and V is TRBV27; D ambiguous. Germline CDR1 is MNHEY and CDR2 is SMNVEV (reference sequence). The length of the CDR3 is 15 residues. The V and J ends lost 0 bases and 3 bases respectively, with 12 bases between them. The CDR3 protein is CASSLSAPGFYEQYF. The DNA of the CDR3 is TGTGCCAGCAGTTTATCGGCCCCAGGTTTCTACGAGCAGTACTTC.

V usage is TRBV5-5 and J usage is TRBJ2-1; D not resolved. The V gene's germline CDR1 is SGHKS and CDR2 YYEKEE (reference sequence). The CDR3 contains 15 residues. Deletions cut 0 bases from V and 4 bases from J, with 11 bases between. DNA for the CDR3: TGTGCCAGCAGCTTGGCCGAAGGATATTACAATGAGCAGTTCTTC. Encoded protein: CASSLAEGYYNEQFF.

V is TRBV2 and J is TRBJ1-3; possible D gene TRBD1, 5 bases. Trimming shortened V by 7 bases and J by 4 bases, and 17 bases separated the two germline ends. The germline CDR1 and CDR2 sequences are SNHLY and FYNNEI. The CDR3 is 15 residues long. The CDR3 reads CASTSGGSSGNTIYF. The CDR3 nucleotides are TGTGCCAGCACCTCGGGGGGATCCTCAGGAAACACCATATATTTT.

The chain joins TRBV7-9 to TRBJ1-1; no firm D call. CDR1 is SEHNR, CDR2 FQNEAQ, per germline (reference sequence). V was shortened by 5 bases and J by 3 bases, with 13 bases between the two germline ends. The CDR3 extends over 14 amino acids. CDR3 nucleotide sequence: TGTGCCAGCAGCCGCTTCGGGGAGGACACTGAAGCTTTCTTT. Its translation: CASSRFGEDTEAFF.

This clone was detected once. CDR3 sequence: CASSSRGGGHYGYTF. The CDR3 DNA is TGTGCCAGCAGCTCACGCGGGGGGGGCCACTATGGCTACACCTTC. The genes are TRBV9 and TRBJ1-2; D perhaps matches TRBD1 (6 bases). V lost 4 bases and J lost 3, with 16 bases in between. This CDR3 has 15 residues. Germline loops: CDR1 SGDLS, CDR2 YYNGEE.

This clone was seen only once. This chain uses TRBV19 with TRBJ2-7; 10 bases align to TRBD1. Looked up from germline, CDR1 is LNHDA and CDR2 is SQIVND (reference sequence). The junction had 6 bases not matched to a gene; V was cut back by 4 bases and J by 6 bases. The CDR3 loop spans 14 amino acids. DNA of the CDR3: TGTGCCAGTAGTACCGGGACAGGGGTGGGCGAGCAGTACTTC. Residues: CASSTGTGVGEQYF.

The chain joins TRBV9 to TRBJ1-2; D possibly corresponds to TRBD1 (5 bases). The CDR3 contains 14 residues. V was clipped by 4 bases and J by 5 bases, with 15 bases between them. Germline V gene data show CDR1 as SGDLS and CDR2 as YYNGEE. CDR3 coding DNA: TGTGCCAGCAGCAGCGGGACCCAGACTTATGGCTACACCTTC. Protein sequence: CASSSGTQTYGYTF.

The CDR3 coding sequence is TGTGCCAGCAGGCCCGGGACAGGGGGGACCGGGGAGCTGTTTTTT. Protein: CASRPGTGGTGELFF. J is TRBJ2-2 and V is TRBV6-5; 11 bases agree with TRBD1. V gave up 6 bases and J gave up 5 bases; unmatched junction bases: 5. Germline-derived CDR1 and CDR2 are MNHEY and SVGAGI. The CDR3 runs to 15 residues.

This clone showed up just once. The chain carries TRBV11-2 and TRBJ2-7, with a weak D call TRBD1 (5 bases). The CDR3 extends over 15 amino acids. The V gene's germline CDR1 is SGHAT and CDR2 FQNNGV. V gave up 5 bases and J gave up 2 bases, with 16 bases separating them. The CDR3 bases are TGTGCCAGCAGCCTGTACGCAGGGTCTCCCTACGAGCAGTACTTC. Protein sequence: CASSLYAGSPYEQYF. The full variable domain, with the rest looked up from reference TRBV11-2 and TRBJ2-7, is EAGVAQSPRYKIIEKRQSVAFWCNPISGHATLYWYQQILGQGPKLLIQFQNNGVVDDSQLPKDRFSAERLKGVDSTLKIQPAKLEDSAVYLCASSLYAGSPYEQYFGPGTRLTVT.

This clone appeared a few times. The chain has TRBV5-1 and TRBJ1-1, with no clear D. The CDR3 length is 15 residues. V shed 5 bases and J shed 2 bases, with 16 bases lying between them. Germline V gene data show CDR1 as SGHRS and CDR2 as YFSETQ. CDR3 sequence (DNA): TGCGCCAGCAGTTCTGATTTTAATTCCAACACTGAAGCTTTCTTT. Its translation: CASSSDFNSNTEAFF. Full variable domain (missing parts from reference TRBV5-1 and TRBJ1-1): KAGVTQTPRYLIKTRGQQVTLSCSPISGHRSVSWYQQTPGQGLQFLFEYFSETQRNKGNFPGRFSGRQFSNSRSEMNVSTLELGDSALYLCASSSDFNSNTEAFFGQGTRLTVV.

The rearrangement joins TRBV27 to TRBJ2-7; TRBD1 aligns across 7 bases. Germline V gene data show CDR1 as MNHEY and CDR2 as SMNVEV (reference sequence). V shed 3 bases, J shed 3 bases, and the junction held 2 bases outside the gene matches. CDR3 length equals 13 residues. The CDR3 sequence: CASSLGQFYEQYF. The DNA of the CDR3 is TGTGCCAGCAGTTTGGGACAGTTCTACGAGCAGTACTTC.

The CDR3 protein is CATSPPGGSVPGELFF. The DNA of the CDR3 is TGTGCCACCAGCCCCCCTGGCGGGAGTGTCCCCGGGGAGCTGTTTTTT. This chain links TRBV15 with TRBJ2-2; 7 bases agree with TRBD2. CDR1 is LNHNV and CDR2 is YYDKDF in the germline V gene (reference sequence). The V gene end was trimmed by 5 bases and the J gene end by 6 bases; junction bases not matched to a gene: 12. The CDR3 is made up of 16 amino acids.

The V call is TRBV11-3, the J call TRBJ2-1; TRBD2 matches 7 bases. Trimming took 0 bases from V and 8 from J; bases not matched to a gene: 7. The CDR3 spans 15 residues. Germline V gives CDR1 SGHNT, CDR2 YENEEA. The CDR3 DNA reads TGTGCCAGCAGCTTAGAGGGCGGGAGTTGGGATGAGCAGTTCTTC. Encoded protein: CASSLEGGSWDEQFF. The full variable domain, its missing parts supplied by reference TRBV11-3 and TRBJ2-1, is EAGVVQSPRYKIIEKKQPVAFWCNPISGHNTLYWYLQNLGQGPELLIRYENEEAVDDSQLPKDRFSAERLKGVDSTLKIQPAELGDSAVYLCASSLEGGSWDEQFFGPGTRLTVL.

This chain connects TRBV5-4 to TRBJ1-1; 11 bases line up with TRBD1. Per germline, CDR1 SGHNT and CDR2 YYREEE (reference sequence). V was pared by 4 bases and J by 3 bases, with 5 bases of the junction left unmatched. The CDR3 runs 15 residues. CDR3 region: CASSRRDRGDTEAFF. The CDR3 nucleotides read TGTGCCAGCAGCCGCCGGGACAGGGGGGACACTGAAGCTTTCTTT.

V and J are TRBV4-2 and TRBJ2-7; 8 nucleotides align to TRBD2. The CDR3 length is 15 residues. V gave up 0 bases and J gave up 2 bases; unmatched junction bases: 3. Looked up from germline, CDR1 is LGHNA and CDR2 is YNFKEQ. The CDR3 bases are TGTGCCAGCAGCCAAGAAGGTAGCGGGACCTACGAGCAGTACTTC. The encoded protein is CASSQEGSGTYEQYF.

This chain connects TRBV4-3 to TRBJ2-5; 7 nucleotides line up with TRBD2. The CDR3 runs 16 residues. V lost 4 bases, J lost 2 bases, and 10 bases stayed unmatched. Germline CDR1 reads LGHNA; CDR2 reads YSLEER. The CDR3 is CASSLYVGGRQETQYF. The CDR3 bases are TGCGCCAGCAGCCTTTATGTGGGAGGGAGACAAGAGACCCAGTACTTC.